This T cell receptor (beta chain) was obtained from a study of shared clonotypes between healthy human individuals. Profiling relied on immunoSEQ multiplex PCR, and the TCRdb table lists in-frame clones only, not all of them. The table records some 1,600,000 clones, 95% to 99% of them present only once. As regards this clone: What it binds is not known.

Study results and caveats: Clonotypes which were not shared had lower generation probabilities than clonotypes that all four donors shared.

Trimming pared 3 bases from V and 4 bases from J, leaving 14 bases between. CDR1 and CDR2 from the germline V gene are MGHDK and SYGVNS. The CDR3 spans 15 residues. V and J are TRBV25-1 and TRBJ2-3; a possible D gene is TRBD1 (5 bases). Input material: naive CD4+ T cells sorted from blood. Indicated subset: CD45RA+ positively selected. This sequence originates from a young man in good health. The CDR3 region is CASSDFGLGADTQYF. The CDR3 region has the DNA TGTGCCAGCAGTGACTTTGGGCTAGGGGCAGATACGCAGTATTTT.